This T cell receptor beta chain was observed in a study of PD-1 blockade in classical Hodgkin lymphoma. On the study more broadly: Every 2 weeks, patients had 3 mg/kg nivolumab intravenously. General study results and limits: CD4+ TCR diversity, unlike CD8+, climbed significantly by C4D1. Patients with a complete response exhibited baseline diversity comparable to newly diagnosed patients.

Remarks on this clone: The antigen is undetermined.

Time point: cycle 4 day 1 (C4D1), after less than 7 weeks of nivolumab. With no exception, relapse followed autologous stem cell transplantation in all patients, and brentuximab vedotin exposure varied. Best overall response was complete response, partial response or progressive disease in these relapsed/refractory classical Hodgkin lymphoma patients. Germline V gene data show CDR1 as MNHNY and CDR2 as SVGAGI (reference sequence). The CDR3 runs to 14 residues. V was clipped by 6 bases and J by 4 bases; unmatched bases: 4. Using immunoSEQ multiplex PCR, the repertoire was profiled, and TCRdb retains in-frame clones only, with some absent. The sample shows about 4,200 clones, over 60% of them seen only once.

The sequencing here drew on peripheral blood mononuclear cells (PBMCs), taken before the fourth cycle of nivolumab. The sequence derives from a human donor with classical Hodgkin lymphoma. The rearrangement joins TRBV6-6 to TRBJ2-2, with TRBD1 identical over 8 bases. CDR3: CASSVDRATGELFF. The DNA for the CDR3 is TGTGCCAGCAGCGTGGACAGGGCCACCGGGGAGCTGTTTTTT.